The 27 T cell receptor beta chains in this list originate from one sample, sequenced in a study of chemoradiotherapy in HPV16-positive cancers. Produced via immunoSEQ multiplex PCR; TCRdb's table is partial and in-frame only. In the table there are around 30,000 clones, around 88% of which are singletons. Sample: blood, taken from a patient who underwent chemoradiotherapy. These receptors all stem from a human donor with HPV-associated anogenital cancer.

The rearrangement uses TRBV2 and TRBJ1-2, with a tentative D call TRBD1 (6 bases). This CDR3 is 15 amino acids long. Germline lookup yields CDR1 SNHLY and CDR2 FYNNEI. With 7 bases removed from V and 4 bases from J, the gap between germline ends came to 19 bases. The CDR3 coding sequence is TGTGCCAGCACCCAGAATAGAAGGGGGGGCTATGGCTACACCTTC. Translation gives CASTQNRRGGYGYTF.

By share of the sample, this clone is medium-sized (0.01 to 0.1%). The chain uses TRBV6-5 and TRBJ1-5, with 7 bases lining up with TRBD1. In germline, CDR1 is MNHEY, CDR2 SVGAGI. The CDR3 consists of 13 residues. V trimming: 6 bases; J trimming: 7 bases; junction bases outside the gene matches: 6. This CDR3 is CASRLQGNQPQHF. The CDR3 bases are TGTGCCAGCAGATTACAGGGGAACCAGCCCCAGCATTTT.

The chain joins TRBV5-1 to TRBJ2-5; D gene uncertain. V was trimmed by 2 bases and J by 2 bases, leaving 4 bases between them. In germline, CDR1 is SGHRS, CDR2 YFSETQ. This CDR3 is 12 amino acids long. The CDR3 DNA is TGCGCCAGCAGCTTTGGTCAAGAGACCCAGTACTTC. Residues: CASSFGQETQYF. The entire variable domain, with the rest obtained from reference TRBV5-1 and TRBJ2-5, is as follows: KAGVTQTPRYLIKTRGQQVTLSCSPISGHRSVSWYQQTPGQGLQFLFEYFSETQRNKGNFPGRFSGRQFSNSRSEMNVSTLELGDSALYLCASSFGQETQYFGPGTRLLVL.

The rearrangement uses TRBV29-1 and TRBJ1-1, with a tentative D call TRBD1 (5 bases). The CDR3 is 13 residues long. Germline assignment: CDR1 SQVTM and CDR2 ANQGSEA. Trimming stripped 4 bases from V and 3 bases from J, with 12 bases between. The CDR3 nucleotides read TGCAGCGTTGGGGGGGAACCTTACACTGAAGCTTTCTTT. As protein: CSVGGEPYTEAFF.

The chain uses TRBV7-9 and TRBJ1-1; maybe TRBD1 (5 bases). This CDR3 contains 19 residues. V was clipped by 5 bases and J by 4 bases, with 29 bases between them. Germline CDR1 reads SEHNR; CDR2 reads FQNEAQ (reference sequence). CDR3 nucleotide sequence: TGTGCCAGCAGCCCGCGGGGAGGGGCAGGGACCCATGAAACCACTGAAGCTTTCTTT. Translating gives CASSPRGGAGTHETTEAFF.

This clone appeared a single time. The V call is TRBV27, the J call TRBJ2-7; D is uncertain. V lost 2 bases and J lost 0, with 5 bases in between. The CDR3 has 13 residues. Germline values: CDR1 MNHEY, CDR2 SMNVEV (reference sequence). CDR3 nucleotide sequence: TGTGCCAGCAGTTTACCCTACTCCTACGAGCAGTACTTC. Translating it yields CASSLPYSYEQYF.

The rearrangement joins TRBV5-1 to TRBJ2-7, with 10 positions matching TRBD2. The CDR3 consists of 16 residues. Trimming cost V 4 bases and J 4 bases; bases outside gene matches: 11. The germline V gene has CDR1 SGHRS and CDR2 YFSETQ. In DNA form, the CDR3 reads TGCGCCAGCAGCGTAAATCTAGCGGGAGTCGGGTACGAGCAGTACTTC. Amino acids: CASSVNLAGVGYEQYF.

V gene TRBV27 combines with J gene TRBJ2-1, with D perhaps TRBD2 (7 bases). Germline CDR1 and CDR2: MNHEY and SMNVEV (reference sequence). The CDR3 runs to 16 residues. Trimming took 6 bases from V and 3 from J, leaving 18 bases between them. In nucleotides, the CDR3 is TGTGCCAGCAGCGGAGACGGGGGGCCCCGCTACAATGAGCAGTTCTTC. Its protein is CASSGDGGPRYNEQFF.

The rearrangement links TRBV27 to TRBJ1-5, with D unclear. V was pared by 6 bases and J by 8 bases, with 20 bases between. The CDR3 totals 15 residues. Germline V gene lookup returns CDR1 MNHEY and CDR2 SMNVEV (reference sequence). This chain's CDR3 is CASRSGSMGSKPQHF. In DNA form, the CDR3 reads TGTGCCAGCAGGTCGGGCAGCATGGGCAGTAAGCCCCAGCATTTT.

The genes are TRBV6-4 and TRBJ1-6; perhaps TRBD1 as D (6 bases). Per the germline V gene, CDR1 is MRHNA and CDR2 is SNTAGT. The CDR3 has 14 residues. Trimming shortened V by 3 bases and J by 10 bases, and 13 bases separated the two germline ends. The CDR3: CASSEDIGQSPLHF. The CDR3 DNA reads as TGTGCCAGCAGTGAGGACATCGGACAGTCACCCCTCCACTTT.

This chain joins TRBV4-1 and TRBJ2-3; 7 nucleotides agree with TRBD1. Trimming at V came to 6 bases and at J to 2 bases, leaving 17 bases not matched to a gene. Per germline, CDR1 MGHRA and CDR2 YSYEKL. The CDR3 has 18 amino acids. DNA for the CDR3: TGCGCCAGCAGTCCAAGGATGCTGACAGGGCCCTCCACAGATACGCAGTATTTT. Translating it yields CASSPRMLTGPSTDTQYF.

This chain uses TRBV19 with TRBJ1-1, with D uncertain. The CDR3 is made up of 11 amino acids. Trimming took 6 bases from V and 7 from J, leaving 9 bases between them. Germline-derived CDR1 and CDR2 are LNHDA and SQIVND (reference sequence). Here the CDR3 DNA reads TGTGCCAGTAGGGTGACGGGTGAAGCTTTCTTT. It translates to CASRVTGEAFF.

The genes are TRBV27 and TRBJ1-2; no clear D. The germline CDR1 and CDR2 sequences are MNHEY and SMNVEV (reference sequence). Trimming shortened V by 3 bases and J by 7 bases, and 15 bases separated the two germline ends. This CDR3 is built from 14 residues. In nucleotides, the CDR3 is TGTGCCAGCAGTTTGGCTCTGGGAGTGGGTGGCTACACCTTC. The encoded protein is CASSLALGVGGYTF.

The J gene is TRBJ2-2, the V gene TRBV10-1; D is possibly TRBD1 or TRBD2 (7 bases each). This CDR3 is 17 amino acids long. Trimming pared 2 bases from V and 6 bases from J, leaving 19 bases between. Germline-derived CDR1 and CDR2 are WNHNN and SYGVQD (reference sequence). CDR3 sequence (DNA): TGCGCCAGCAGTGAGCCTCTTGGCAGGGGGGGATCCGGGGAGCTGTTTTTT. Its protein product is CASSEPLGRGGSGELFF.

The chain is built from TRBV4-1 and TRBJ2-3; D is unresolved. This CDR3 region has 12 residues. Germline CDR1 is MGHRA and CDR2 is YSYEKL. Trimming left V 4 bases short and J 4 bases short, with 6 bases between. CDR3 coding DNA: TGCGCCAGCAGCCCTAAGGCAGATACGCAGTATTTT. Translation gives CASSPKADTQYF.

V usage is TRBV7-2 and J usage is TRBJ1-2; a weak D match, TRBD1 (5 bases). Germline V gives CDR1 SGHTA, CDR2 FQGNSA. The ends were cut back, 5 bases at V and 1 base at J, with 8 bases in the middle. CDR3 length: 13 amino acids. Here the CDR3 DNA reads TGTGCCAGCAGCCGGGACCATAACTATGGCTACACCTTC. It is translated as CASSRDHNYGYTF.

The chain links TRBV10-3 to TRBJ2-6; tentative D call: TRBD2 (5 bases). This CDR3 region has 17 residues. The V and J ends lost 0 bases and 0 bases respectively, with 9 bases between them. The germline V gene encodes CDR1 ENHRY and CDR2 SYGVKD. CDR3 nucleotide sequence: TGTGCCATCAGTGAGTCGGTCGGACTCTCTGGGGCCAACGTCCTGACTTTC. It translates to CAISESVGLSGANVLTF.

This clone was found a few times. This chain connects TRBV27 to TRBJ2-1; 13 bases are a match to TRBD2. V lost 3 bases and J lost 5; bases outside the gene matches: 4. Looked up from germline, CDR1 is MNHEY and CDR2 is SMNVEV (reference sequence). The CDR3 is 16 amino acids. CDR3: CASSLRGTSGNNEQFF. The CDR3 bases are TGTGCCAGCAGTTTGAGGGGGACTAGCGGGAACAATGAGCAGTTCTTC.

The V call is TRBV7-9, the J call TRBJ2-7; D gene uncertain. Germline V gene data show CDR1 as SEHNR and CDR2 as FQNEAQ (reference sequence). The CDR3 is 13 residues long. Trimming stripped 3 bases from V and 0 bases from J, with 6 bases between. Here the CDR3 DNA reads TGTGCCAGCAGCTTTCCGGGCTCCTACGAGCAGTACTTC. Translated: CASSFPGSYEQYF.

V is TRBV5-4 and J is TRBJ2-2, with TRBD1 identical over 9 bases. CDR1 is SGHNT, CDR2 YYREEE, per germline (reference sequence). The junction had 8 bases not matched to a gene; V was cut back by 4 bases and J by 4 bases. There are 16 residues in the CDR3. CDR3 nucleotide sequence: TGTGCCAGCAGCGCAGCCGGGACAGGGTCCACCGGGGAGCTGTTTTTT. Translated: CASSAAGTGSTGELFF. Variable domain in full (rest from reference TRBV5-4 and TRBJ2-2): ETGVTQSPTHLIKTRGQQVTLRCSSQSGHNTVSWYQQALGQGPQFIFQYYREEENGRGNFPPRFSGLQFPNYSSELNVNALELDDSALYLCASSAAGTGSTGELFFGEGSRLTVL.

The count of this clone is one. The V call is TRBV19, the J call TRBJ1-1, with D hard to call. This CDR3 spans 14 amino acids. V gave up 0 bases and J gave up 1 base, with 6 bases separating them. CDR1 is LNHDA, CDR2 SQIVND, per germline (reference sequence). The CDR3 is CASSIELQNTEAFF. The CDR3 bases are TGTGCCAGTAGTATAGAACTGCAGAACACTGAAGCTTTCTTT.

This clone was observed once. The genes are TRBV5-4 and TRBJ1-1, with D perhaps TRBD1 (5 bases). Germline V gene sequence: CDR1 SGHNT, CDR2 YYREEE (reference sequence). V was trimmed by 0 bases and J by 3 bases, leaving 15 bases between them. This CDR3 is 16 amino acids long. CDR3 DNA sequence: TGTGCCAGCAGCTTGGGGGGGTACGCAGGTGACACTGAAGCTTTCTTT. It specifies CASSLGGYAGDTEAFF.

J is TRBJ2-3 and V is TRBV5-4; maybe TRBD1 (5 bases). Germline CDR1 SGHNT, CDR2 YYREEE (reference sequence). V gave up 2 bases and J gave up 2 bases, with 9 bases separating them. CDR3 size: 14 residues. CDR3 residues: CASSLDRHTDTQYF. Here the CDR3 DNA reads TGTGCCAGCAGCTTAGACAGACACACAGATACGCAGTATTTT.

This CDR3 is CSATDRGPLHF. The CDR3 nucleotides read TGCAGTGCCACCGACAGGGGACCCCTCCACTTT. V and J are TRBV20-1 and TRBJ1-6; TRBD1 matches 8 bases. The length of the CDR3 is 11 residues. V gave up 6 bases and J gave up 12 bases; unmatched junction bases: 4. The germline V gene has CDR1 DFQATT and CDR2 SNEGSKA (reference sequence).

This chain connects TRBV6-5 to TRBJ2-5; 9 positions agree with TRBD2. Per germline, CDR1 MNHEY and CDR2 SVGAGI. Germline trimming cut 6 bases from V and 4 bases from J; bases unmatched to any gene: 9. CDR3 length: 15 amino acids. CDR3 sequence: CASSPIAGVAETQYF. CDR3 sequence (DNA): TGTGCCAGCAGCCCTATAGCGGGAGTTGCAGAGACCCAGTACTTC.

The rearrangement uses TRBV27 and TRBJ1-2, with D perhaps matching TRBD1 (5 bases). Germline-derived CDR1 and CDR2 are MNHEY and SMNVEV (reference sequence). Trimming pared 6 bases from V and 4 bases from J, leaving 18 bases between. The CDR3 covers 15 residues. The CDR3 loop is CASSPGTASSYGYTF. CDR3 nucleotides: TGTGCCAGCAGCCCTGGGACGGCCAGTAGCTATGGCTACACCTTC.

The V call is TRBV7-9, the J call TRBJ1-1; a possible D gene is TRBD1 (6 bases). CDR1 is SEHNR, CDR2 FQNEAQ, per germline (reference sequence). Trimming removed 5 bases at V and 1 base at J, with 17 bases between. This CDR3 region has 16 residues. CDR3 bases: TGTGCCAGCAGCCTCCGACCTTTGGGACAGAACACTGAAGCTTTCTTT. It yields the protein CASSLRPLGQNTEAFF.